The present T cell receptor beta chain was sequenced within a study of regulatory T cells in long-lasting Graves disease. CDR3 length equals 13 residues. Germline V gives CDR1 GTSNPN, CDR2 SVGIG (reference sequence). V trimming: 5 bases; J trimming: 8 bases; junction bases outside the gene matches: 9. Construction of TCR beta libraries relied on iRepertoire HTBI primers and on Arm-PCR targeting CDR3 regions. TCRdb recomputed calls from the multiplex PCR reads with MiXCR, one row per CDR3 protein. The sample comprises about 540,000 distinct CDR3 sequences, roughly 14% of which are singletons, and 10% rests with the top ten. Time point given: newly diagnosed GD, antithyroid drugs for less than 3 months. PBMC RNA served as the TCR library source. These same records also appear under a second study, on T cells in Graves' hyperthyroidism and ophthalmopathy.

The chain carries TRBV30 and TRBJ2-3; the match to TRBD1 covers 8 bases. This sample comprised peripheral blood mononuclear cells (PBMCs), obtained at new diagnosis, from a patient treated with antithyroid drugs. This clonotype originated in a man in his thirties or forties with Graves disease. The CDR3 coding sequence is TGTGCCTGGCAAGGACAGGGCGTCCCTACGCAGTATTTT. Translation gives CAWQGQGVPTQYF. Using reference TRBV30 and TRBJ2-3 for the parts outside the CDR3, the full variable domain is SQTIHQWPATLVQPVGSPLSLECTVEGTSNPNLYWYRQAAGRGLQLLFYSVGIGQISSEVPQNLSASRPQDRQFILSSKKLLLSDSGFYLCAWQGQGVPTQYFGPGTRLTVL.